The source of this T cell receptor (beta chain) is a study of T cell responses to AZD1222 COVID-19 vaccine. Study-wide context: Analysis merged second doses at about 4 or about 12 weeks.

Repertoires were generated with immunoSEQ multiplex PCR, while TCRdb's copy carries only in-frame clones and drops some. Among 90,000 to 120,000 clones listed, around 89% were seen once. This clone has a handful of counts. Its target is unknown. Study results and caveats: Breadth and depth of Spike-specific TCRs rose after two AZD1222 doses. Unmutated variant regions are reportedly targeted by nearly half of spike-specific TCRs. In a largely white British group with more females than males, clonal diversity was possibly underestimated.

The sample consisted of peripheral blood, taken on day 0 of AZD1222 vaccination. The receptor was derived from an adult in good health.

The CDR3 is CASKASTTNTGELFF. DNA of the CDR3: TGTGCCAGCAAGGCTAGCACAACGAACACCGGGGAGCTGTTTTTT. This chain connects TRBV5-4 to TRBJ2-2; D is perhaps TRBD2 (5 bases). The CDR3 runs 15 residues. Germline V gene sequence: CDR1 SGHNT, CDR2 YYREEE (reference sequence). V lost 6 bases, J lost 0 bases, and 12 bases lay in between. Looking up the rest from reference TRBV5-4 and TRBJ2-2 gives the full variable domain: ETGVTQSPTHLIKTRGQQVTLRCSSQSGHNTVSWYQQALGQGPQFIFQYYREEENGRGNFPPRFSGLQFPNYSSELNVNALELDDSALYLCASKASTTNTGELFFGEGSRLTVL.